These 23 T cell receptor beta chains originate from one sample sequenced in a study of blood T cells in healthy people across ages. A sample-barcoded 5' primer and a J-beta primer mix were used in a second PCR of roughly 6 to 11 cycles. TCRdb reprocessed the 5' RACE reads with MiXCR, giving one entry per CDR3 protein. The table shows hundreds of thousands of distinct CDR3 sequences, with less than 40% occurring only once. The sample consisted of blood. The origin of the receptors is a woman of 80 years or more in good health.

This clonotype has just a few counts. The junction differs from germline at one of its ends, possibly a read error. The rearrangement joins TRBV12-3 or TRBV12-4 to TRBJ2-7; TRBD1 aligns across 8 bases. The CDR3 length is 12 residues. In DNA, the CDR3 is TGTGCCAGCAGTTCCAAGACAGGGGAGTCGTTTTTC. Translated: CASSSKTGESFF.

This clonotype has at least ten counts. The gene calls are TRBV7-3 and TRBJ2-1; unclear D gene. Trimming stripped 1 base from V and 2 bases from J, with 12 bases between. The CDR3 totals 16 residues. In germline, CDR1 is SGHTA, CDR2 FQGTGA. CDR3 region: CASSLMASIAYNEQFF. DNA of the CDR3: TGTGCCAGCAGCTTAATGGCGAGCATTGCCTACAATGAGCAGTTCTTC. Complete variable domain (other parts from reference TRBV7-3 and TRBJ2-1): GAGVSQTPSNKVTEKGKYVELRCDPISGHTALYWYRQSLGQGPEFLIYFQGTGAADDSGLPNDRFFAVRPEGSVSTLKIQRTERGDSAVYLCASSLMASIAYNEQFFGPGTRLTVL.

This clonotype was counted at least ten times. The rearrangement uses TRBV29-1 and TRBJ2-5, with D possibly TRBD2 on 6 matching bases. This CDR3 is 12 amino acids long. CDR1 and CDR2 from the germline V gene are SQVTM and ANQGSEA. V shed 4 bases and J shed 5 bases, with 11 bases lying between them. DNA of the CDR3: TGCAGCGTTGTCAACAGCGGGGAGACCCAGTACTTC. This gives the protein CSVVNSGETQYF.

The table lists this clonotype with many counts. V gene TRBV10-3 combines with J gene TRBJ2-5; no firm D call. The germline V and J ends were trimmed by 10 bases and 1 base, with 10 bases remaining between them. Germline CDR1 and CDR2: ENHRY and SYGVKD. CDR3 length: 12 amino acids. CDR3 protein: CATSTPQETQYF. The CDR3 DNA reads TGTGCCACCAGCACCCCCCAAGAGACCCAGTACTTC.

This clonotype was seen at least ten times. CDR3 sequence reads: CASNEWGLVGETQYF. Here the CDR3 DNA reads TGTGCCAGCAACGAGTGGGGACTAGTAGGAGAGACCCAGTACTTC. The chain carries TRBV12-3 or TRBV12-4 and TRBJ2-5; 8 bases align to TRBD2. The J segment lost 4 bases and the V segment lost 7 bases, leaving 11 bases of the junction unmatched. This CDR3 is built from 15 residues.

In its sample, this clonotype was seen many times. The chain links TRBV4-2 to TRBJ2-3; the match to TRBD2 covers 11 bases. The CDR3 loop spans 20 amino acids. Germline V gene data show CDR1 as LGHNA and CDR2 as YNFKEQ. The junction had 18 bases not matched to a gene; V was cut back by 1 base and J by 6 bases. The CDR3 reads CASSQGGTSGRSFVSDTQYF. The CDR3 DNA reads as TGTGCCAGCAGCCAAGGGGGGACTAGCGGTCGTTCGTTCGTTTCTGATACGCAGTATTTT.

As concerns this clonotype: A much larger clone lies a single base off, so this may be a read error. DNA of the CDR3: TGTGCCAGCAGCACTAGCGGGGGCCGCTCCTACGAGCAGTTCTTC. This codes for CASSTSGGRSYEQFF. V is TRBV7-2 and J is TRBJ2-1; 11 positions match TRBD2. CDR1 is SGHTA and CDR2 is FQGNSA in the germline V gene. The CDR3 totals 15 residues. Trimming cost V 5 bases and J 10 bases; bases outside gene matches: 10.

The chain couples TRBV28 to TRBJ1-2; 7 bases match TRBD1. Trimming at V came to 2 bases and at J to 4 bases, leaving 4 bases not matched to a gene. The CDR3 covers 14 residues. Germline values: CDR1 MDHEN, CDR2 SYDVKM. The CDR3 coding sequence is TGTGCCAGCAGTTTAACAGGGGCGGGCTATGGCTACACCTTC. Protein: CASSLTGAGYGYTF.

This chain uses TRBV5-1 with TRBJ2-3, with 7 bases matching TRBD1. The J segment lost 4 bases and the V segment lost 0 bases, leaving 5 bases of the junction unmatched. CDR1 and CDR2 from the germline V gene are SGHRS and YFSETQ. CDR3 length: 15 residues. The CDR3 DNA is TGCGCCAGCAGCTTGGCCGGGACAGTAGCAGATACGCAGTATTTT. This sequence encodes CASSLAGTVADTQYF.

This sequence joins TRBV2 and TRBJ1-5; D is undetermined. Trimming took 5 bases from V and 5 from J, leaving 16 bases between them. Germline lookup yields CDR1 SNHLY and CDR2 FYNNEI. The length of the CDR3 is 15 residues. The CDR3 here is CASSSIFDGHQPQHF. Written as DNA, the CDR3 is TGTGCCAGCAGTTCTATATTCGACGGACATCAGCCCCAGCATTTT.

This clonotype was found many times. The chain is built from TRBV25-1 and TRBJ1-6; D may be TRBD1 (6 bases). V was trimmed by 2 bases and J by 9 bases, leaving 14 bases between them. The CDR3 is made up of 15 amino acids. Germline-derived CDR1 and CDR2 are MGHDK and SYGVNS. The CDR3 nucleotides read TGTGCCAGCAGTGAAGGGGGGGGCGCTTTTTCACCCCTCCACTTT. It translates to CASSEGGGAFSPLHF. The variable domain in full, with the rest retrieved from reference TRBV25-1 and TRBJ1-6, is EADIYQTPRYLVIGTGKKITLECSQTMGHDKMYWYQQDPGMELHLIHYSYGVNSTEKGDLSSESTVSRIRTEHFPLTLESARPSHTSQYLCASSEGGGAFSPLHFGNGTRLTVT.

This clonotype was detected only a few times. The genes are TRBV5-6 and TRBJ1-1, with a weak D call TRBD1 (5 bases). Germline CDR1 is SGHDT and CDR2 is YYEEEE. CDR3 length: 16 amino acids. V was trimmed by 4 bases and J by 7 bases, leaving 23 bases between them. CDR3 bases: TGTGCCAGCAGCCAGACCGTGGGGGGAGAGGCAGATGAAGCTTTCTTT. Translated, it gives CASSQTVGGEADEAFF.

In its sample, this clonotype was seen a few times. J is TRBJ1-4 and V is TRBV6-1, with 9 bases that match TRBD1. Germline loops: CDR1 MNHNS, CDR2 SASEGT. J was trimmed by 5 bases and V by 6 bases; bases with no gene match: 13. The CDR3 sequence is 17 residues long. The CDR3 DNA sequence: TGTGCCAGCAGCCCCGGGACAGGGTTTTTCGCGAATGAAAAACTGTTTTTT. Translation: CASSPGTGFFANEKLFF.

This clonotype was found a few times. V is TRBV7-2 and J is TRBJ2-2; 11 positions agree with TRBD1. Germline lookup yields CDR1 SGHTA and CDR2 FQGNSA. This CDR3 has 17 residues. The J segment lost 4 bases and the V segment lost 1 base, leaving 5 bases of the junction unmatched. The CDR3 coding sequence is TGTGCCAGCAGCTTAGGCCCTGGGACAGGGGGCACCGGGGAGCTGTTTTTT. Protein product: CASSLGPGTGGTGELFF.

There are many counts of this clonotype. V and J are TRBV3-1 and TRBJ2-3; TRBD1 agrees at 10 bases. Losses at the gene ends were 3 bases for V and 5 bases for J; bases not matched to a gene: 8. CDR1 is LGHDT, CDR2 YNNKEL, per germline (reference sequence). The CDR3 consists of 16 residues. The CDR3 DNA sequence: TGTGCCAGCAGCCATCGGACAGGGGGAACGGGAGATACGCAGTATTTT. Translating gives CASSHRTGGTGDTQYF.

V is TRBV7-2 and J is TRBJ2-3; D is unresolved. Trimming cost V 2 bases and J 8 bases, with 17 bases left between them. Germline V lookup: CDR1 SGHTA, CDR2 FQGNSA. CDR3 length: 15 residues. Here the CDR3 DNA reads TGTGCCAGCAGCTTAAGGGCCTTGAAGCCAGGTACGCAGTATTTT. It is translated as CASSLRALKPGTQYF.

This clonotype has only a few counts. A much larger clone differs from this one at a single base, so this may be a read error. CDR3 amino acids: CSAREPPAGNEQFF. CDR3 sequence (DNA): TGCAGTGCTAGAGAGCCTCCGGCGGGAAATGAGCAGTTCTTC. The J gene is TRBJ2-1, the V gene TRBV20-1; maybe TRBD2 (6 bases). The CDR3 is 14 residues long. Deletions cut 0 bases from V and 7 bases from J, with 13 bases between. Germline lookup yields CDR1 DFQATT and CDR2 SNEGSKA (reference sequence).

At least ten counts were recorded for this clonotype. At one boundary the junction diverges from the germline segment, which might be a read error. V usage is TRBV12-3 or TRBV12-4 and J usage is TRBJ1-2; D unresolved. The CDR3 is 14 amino acids. CDR3 residues: CASSLAGDGYGYTF. The CDR3 DNA is TGTGCCAGCAGCTTAGCGGGAGATGGCTATGGCTACACCTTC.

Ten or more counts support this clonotype. The gene calls are TRBV12-3 or TRBV12-4 and TRBJ1-2, with unresolved D. Trimming pared 8 bases from V and 6 bases from J, leaving 16 bases between. CDR3 length: 13 residues. DNA for the CDR3: TGTGCCAGCCGGAATCCCGGGAATGATGGCTACACCTTC. Its protein is CASRNPGNDGYTF.

This clonotype was seen more than once but under ten times. The chain couples TRBV7-2 to TRBJ2-7, with D possibly called TRBD1 or TRBD2 (5 bases each). Germline V lookup: CDR1 SGHTA, CDR2 FQGNSA. The CDR3 extends over 14 amino acids. With 4 bases removed from V and 4 bases from J, the gap between germline ends came to 14 bases. CDR3 residues: CASSCEGRAYEQYF. CDR3 bases: TGTGCCAGCAGCTGCGAGGGCAGGGCGTACGAGCAGTACTTC.

The V call is TRBV7-9, the J call TRBJ1-2, with a possible D match to TRBD1 (6 bases). Trimming took off 3 bases at V and 3 bases at J, with 14 bases between the two ends. The CDR3 is 15 residues long. Germline V CDR1 and CDR2: SEHNR, FQNEAQ (reference sequence). CDR3 protein: CASSFEKDSHYGYTF. CDR3 nucleotides: TGTGCCAGCAGCTTCGAAAAGGACAGCCACTATGGCTACACCTTC.

This clonotype has ten or more counts. J is TRBJ1-2 and V is TRBV10-3; TRBD1 aligns across 10 bases. The germline CDR1 and CDR2 sequences are ENHRY and SYGVKD. CDR3 length: 15 residues. The J segment lost 7 bases and the V segment lost 6 bases, leaving 11 bases of the junction unmatched. The CDR3 bases are TGTGCCATCAGCCGCGGGACAGGGGAGGCGGTTGGCTACACCTTC. Its translation is CAISRGTGEAVGYTF.

This clonotype came up many times. For the CDR3, the DNA is TGTGCCAGCAGCTTAGACCAAAACTATGGCTACACCTTC. This gives the protein CASSLDQNYGYTF. This chain links TRBV7-2 with TRBJ1-2, with D hard to call. Germline CDR1 is SGHTA and CDR2 is FQGNSA. V lost 1 base to trimming and J lost 2 bases, with 5 bases between them. The CDR3 has 13 amino acids.